Listed here are 7 T cell receptor beta chains from one sample, sequenced in a study of cytomegalovirus exposure and HLA in healthy donors. This table comes from immunoSEQ multiplex PCR, and its TCRdb copy is limited to in-frame clones, with some not included. The sample has over 200,000 clones, about 92% seen once. Sequences were obtained from PBMCs. The source is a woman in her twenties or thirties in good health and CMV-seronegative.

V is TRBV27 and J is TRBJ2-7, with 8 bases fitting TRBD1. Per the germline V gene, CDR1 is MNHEY and CDR2 is SMNVEV (reference sequence). The J segment lost 3 bases and the V segment lost 3 bases, leaving 13 bases of the junction unmatched. This CDR3 spans 17 amino acids. The CDR3 sequence: CASSFTFGQGADYEQYF. Written as DNA, the CDR3 is TGTGCCAGCAGTTTCACCTTTGGACAGGGAGCTGACTACGAGCAGTACTTC.

This clone was observed a single time. V and J are TRBV2 and TRBJ2-7; weak D call: TRBD1 (6 bases). Germline CDR1 and CDR2: SNHLY and FYNNEI. The length of the CDR3 is 13 residues. V was cut by 7 bases and J by 0 bases, with 10 bases left in between. CDR3 DNA: TGTGCCAGCATGAGGGACAACTCCTACGAGCAGTACTTC. This encodes CASMRDNSYEQYF.

The chain recombines TRBV2 with TRBJ2-3; either TRBD1 or TRBD2 may fit D (6 bases each). Trimming removed 5 bases from V and 2 bases from J, with 17 bases in between. The CDR3 length is 16 residues. The germline V gene encodes CDR1 SNHLY and CDR2 FYNNEI. The CDR3 region has the DNA TGTGCCAGCAGTTCCTGGGGGGCGCTTCCCACAGATACGCAGTATTTT. Residues: CASSSWGALPTDTQYF.

The chain combines TRBV29-1 with TRBJ2-7; the match to TRBD1 covers 7 bases. CDR1 SQVTM and CDR2 ANQGSEA come from the germline V gene. The CDR3 has 12 residues. Germline trimming cut 5 bases from V and 4 bases from J; bases unmatched to any gene: 5. This CDR3 reads CSVIKQGYEQYF. CDR3 sequence (DNA): TGCAGCGTTATAAAACAGGGGTACGAGCAGTACTTC.

The V and J genes are TRBV7-8 and TRBJ2-7, with TRBD2 matching over 7 bases. The CDR3 extends over 13 amino acids. The germline CDR1 and CDR2 sequences are SGHVS and FQNEAQ. J was trimmed by 2 bases and V by 4 bases; bases with no gene match: 2. The CDR3 loop reads CASSSTSTYEQYF. The CDR3 nucleotides read TGTGCCAGCAGCTCGACTAGCACCTACGAGCAGTACTTC.

The genes are TRBV7-9 and TRBJ1-4; maybe TRBD1 (6 bases). Trimming took off 5 bases at V and 0 bases at J, with 16 bases between the two ends. This CDR3 is 17 amino acids long. In germline, CDR1 is SEHNR, CDR2 FQNEAQ (reference sequence). CDR3 residues: CASSPSNRVSTNEKLFF. The CDR3, as DNA: TGTGCCAGCAGCCCGTCCAACAGGGTCTCAACTAATGAAAAACTGTTTTTT.

This sequence joins TRBV5-6 and TRBJ2-7, with D uncertain. V gave up 0 bases and J gave up 0 bases, with 16 bases separating them. The CDR3 length is 17 residues. Germline V CDR1 and CDR2: SGHDT, YYEEEE. Here the CDR3 DNA reads TGTGCCAGCAGCTTGGGACCCTTTGCGGTAAGCTCCTACGAGCAGTACTTC. Translated: CASSLGPFAVSSYEQYF.